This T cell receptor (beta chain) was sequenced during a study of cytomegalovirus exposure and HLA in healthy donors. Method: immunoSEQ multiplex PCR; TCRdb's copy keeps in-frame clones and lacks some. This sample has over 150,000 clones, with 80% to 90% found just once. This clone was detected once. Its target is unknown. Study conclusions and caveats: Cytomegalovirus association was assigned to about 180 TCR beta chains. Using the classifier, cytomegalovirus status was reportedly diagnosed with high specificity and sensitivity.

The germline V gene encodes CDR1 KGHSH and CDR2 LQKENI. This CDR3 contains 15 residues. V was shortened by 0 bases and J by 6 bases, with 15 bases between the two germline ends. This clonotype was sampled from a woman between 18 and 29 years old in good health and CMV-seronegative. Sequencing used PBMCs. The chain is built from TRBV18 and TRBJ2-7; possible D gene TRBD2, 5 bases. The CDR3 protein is CASSPPGIIMGEQYF. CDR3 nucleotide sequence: TGTGCCAGCTCACCACCCGGGATAATCATGGGCGAGCAGTACTTC.